This T cell receptor (beta chain) was observed in a study of T-cell memory formation after mild COVID-19. General observations from the study: Contracting clones from day 15 to 85 had balanced CD4/CD8; later expanders favoured CD4+.

V was clipped by 5 bases and J by 1 base; unmatched bases: 8. This CDR3 has 16 amino acids. Germline CDR1 and CDR2: MNHEY and SVGAGI. Turning to this clonotype: Its antigen is unidentified.

MiXCR, applied by TCRdb to the 5' RACE reads, yields one record per CDR3 protein. Altogether over 450,000 distinct CDR3 sequences are present, around 20% being singletons, with the ten largest covering under 15%. The source of this sequence is an adult woman who had mild COVID-19 (a few samples of this study predate the infection). Cell type and time point are not known. Sequencing was performed on PBMCs or a T cell subset sorted from them (not recorded which). The chain has TRBV6-5 and TRBJ2-5; 9 nucleotides align to TRBD2. The CDR3 DNA reads TGTGCCAGCAGTGTACTACCTAGCGGGGCCCAAGAGACCCAGTACTTC. As protein: CASSVLPSGAQETQYF.